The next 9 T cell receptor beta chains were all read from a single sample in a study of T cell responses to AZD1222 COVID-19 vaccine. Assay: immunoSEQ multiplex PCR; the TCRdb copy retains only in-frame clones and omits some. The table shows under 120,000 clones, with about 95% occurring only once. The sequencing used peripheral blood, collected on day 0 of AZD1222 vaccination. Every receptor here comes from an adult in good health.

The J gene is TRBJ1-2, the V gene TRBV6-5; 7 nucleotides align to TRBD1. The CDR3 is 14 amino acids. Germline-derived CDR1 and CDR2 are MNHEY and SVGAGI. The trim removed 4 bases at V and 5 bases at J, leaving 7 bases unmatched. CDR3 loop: CASSLSGQTYGYTF. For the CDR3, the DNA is TGTGCCAGCAGTTTATCGGGACAGACTTATGGCTACACCTTC.

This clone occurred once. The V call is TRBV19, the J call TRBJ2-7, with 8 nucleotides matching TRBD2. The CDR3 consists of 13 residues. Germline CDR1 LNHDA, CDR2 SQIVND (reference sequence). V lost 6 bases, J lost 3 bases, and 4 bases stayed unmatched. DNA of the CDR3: TGTGCCAGTAGCCTAAGCGGGAGCTACGAGCAGTACTTC. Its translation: CASSLSGSYEQYF. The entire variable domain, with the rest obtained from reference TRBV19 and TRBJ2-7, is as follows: DGGITQSPKYLFRKEGQNVTLSCEQNLNHDAMYWYRQDPGQGLRLIYYSQIVNDFQKGDIAEGYSVSREKKESFPLTVTSAQKNPTAFYLCASSLSGSYEQYFGPGTRLTVT.

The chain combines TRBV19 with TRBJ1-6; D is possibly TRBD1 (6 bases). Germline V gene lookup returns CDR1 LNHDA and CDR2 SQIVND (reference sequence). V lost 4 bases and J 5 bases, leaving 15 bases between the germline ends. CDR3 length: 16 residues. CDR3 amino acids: CASSTHRPGDNSPLHF. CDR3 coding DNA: TGTGCCAGTAGTACACATCGGCCAGGGGATAATTCACCCCTCCACTTT.

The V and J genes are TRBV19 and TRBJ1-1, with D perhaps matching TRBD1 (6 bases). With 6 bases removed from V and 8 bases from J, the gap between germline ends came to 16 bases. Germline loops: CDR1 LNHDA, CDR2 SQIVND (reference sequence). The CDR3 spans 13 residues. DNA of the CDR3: TGTGCCAGTAGCTTAACCGGGACACTCGAAGCTTTCTTT. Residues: CASSLTGTLEAFF.

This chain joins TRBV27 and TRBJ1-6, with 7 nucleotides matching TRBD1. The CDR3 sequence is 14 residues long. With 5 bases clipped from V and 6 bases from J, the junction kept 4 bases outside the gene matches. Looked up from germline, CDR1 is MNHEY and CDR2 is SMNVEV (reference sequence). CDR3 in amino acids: CASSRRDSNSPLHF. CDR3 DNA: TGTGCCAGCAGTCGCCGGGACAGTAATTCACCCCTCCACTTT.

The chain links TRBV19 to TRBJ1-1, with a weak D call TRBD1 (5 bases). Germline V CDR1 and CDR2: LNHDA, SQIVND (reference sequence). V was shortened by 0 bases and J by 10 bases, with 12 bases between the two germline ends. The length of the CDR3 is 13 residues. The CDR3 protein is CASSIERGSVAFF. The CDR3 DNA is TGTGCCAGTAGTATAGAAAGGGGTTCTGTAGCTTTCTTT. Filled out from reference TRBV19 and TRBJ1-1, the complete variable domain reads DGGITQSPKYLFRKEGQNVTLSCEQNLNHDAMYWYRQDPGQGLRLIYYSQIVNDFQKGDIAEGYSVSREKKESFPLTVTSAQKNPTAFYLCASSIERGSVAFFGQGTRLTVV.

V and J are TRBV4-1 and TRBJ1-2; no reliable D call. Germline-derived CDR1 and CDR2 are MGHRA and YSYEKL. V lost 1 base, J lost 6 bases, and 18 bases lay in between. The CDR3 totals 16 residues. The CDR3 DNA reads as TGCGCCAGCAGCCAAGTTGGTGGGAATCGACTGGATGGCTACACCTTC. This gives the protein CASSQVGGNRLDGYTF.

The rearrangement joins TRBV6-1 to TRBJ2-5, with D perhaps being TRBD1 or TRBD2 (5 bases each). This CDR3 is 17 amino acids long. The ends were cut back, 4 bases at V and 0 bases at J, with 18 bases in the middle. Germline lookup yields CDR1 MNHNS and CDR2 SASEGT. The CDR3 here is CASSALPAGTYQETQYF. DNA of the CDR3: TGTGCCAGCAGTGCCTTACCGGCAGGGACCTACCAAGAGACCCAGTACTTC.

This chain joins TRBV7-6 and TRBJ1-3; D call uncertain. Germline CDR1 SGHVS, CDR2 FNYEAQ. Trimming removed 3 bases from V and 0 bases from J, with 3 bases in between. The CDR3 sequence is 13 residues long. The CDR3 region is CASSFNSGNTIYF. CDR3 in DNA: TGTGCCAGCAGCTTCAACTCTGGAAACACCATATATTTT.